The source of this TCR beta chain is a study of control samples from healthy donors and cancer patients. Germline CDR1 reads LNHDA; CDR2 reads SQIVND (reference sequence). V lost 1 base, J lost 6 bases, and 3 bases stayed unmatched. This CDR3 has 15 amino acids. TCRdb keeps only in-frame clones here, not all; method: immunoSEQ multiplex PCR. Of some 150,000 clones in the sample, around 92% were seen once. V usage is TRBV19 and J usage is TRBJ1-6, with 7 positions matching TRBD1. Sequencing was carried out using blood. The TCR was taken from a woman aged 25-40 years in good health. CDR3 in DNA: TGTGCCAGTAGTATAGCCGGGACAGCTAATTCACCCCTCCACTTT. It is translated as CASSIAGTANSPLHF.